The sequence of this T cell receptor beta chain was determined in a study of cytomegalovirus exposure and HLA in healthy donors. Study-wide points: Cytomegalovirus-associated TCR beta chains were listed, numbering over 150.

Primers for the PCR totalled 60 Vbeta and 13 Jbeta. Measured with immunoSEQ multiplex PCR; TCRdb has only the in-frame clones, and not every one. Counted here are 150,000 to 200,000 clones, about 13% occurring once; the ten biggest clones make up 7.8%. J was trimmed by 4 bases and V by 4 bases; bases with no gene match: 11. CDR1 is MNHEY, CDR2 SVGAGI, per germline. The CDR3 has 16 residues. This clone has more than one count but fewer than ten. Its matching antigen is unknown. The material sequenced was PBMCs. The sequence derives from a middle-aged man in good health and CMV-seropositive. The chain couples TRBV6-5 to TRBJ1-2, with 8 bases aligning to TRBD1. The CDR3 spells CASSSFGQGEIYGYTF. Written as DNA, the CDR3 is TGTGCCAGCAGTTCCTTTGGACAGGGAGAGATCTATGGCTACACCTTC.